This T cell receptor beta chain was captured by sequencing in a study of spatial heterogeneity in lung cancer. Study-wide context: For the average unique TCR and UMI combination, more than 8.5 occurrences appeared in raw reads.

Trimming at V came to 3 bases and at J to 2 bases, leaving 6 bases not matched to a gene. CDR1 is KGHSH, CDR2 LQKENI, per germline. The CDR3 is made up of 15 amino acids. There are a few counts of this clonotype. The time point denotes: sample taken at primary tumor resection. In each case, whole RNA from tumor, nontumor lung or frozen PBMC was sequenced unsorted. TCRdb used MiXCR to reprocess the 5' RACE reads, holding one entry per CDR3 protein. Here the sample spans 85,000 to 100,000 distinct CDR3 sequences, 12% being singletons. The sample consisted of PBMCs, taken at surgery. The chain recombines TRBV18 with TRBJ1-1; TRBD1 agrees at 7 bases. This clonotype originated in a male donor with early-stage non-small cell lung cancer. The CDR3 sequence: CASSPLGQANTEAFF. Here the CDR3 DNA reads TGTGCCAGCTCACCGCTTGGACAGGCTAACACTGAAGCTTTCTTT.